The present T cell receptor beta chain was sequenced within a study of blood T cell repertoires in COVID-19. The CDR3 runs to 16 residues. V was pared by 4 bases and J by 2 bases, with 8 bases of the junction left unmatched. The germline CDR1 and CDR2 sequences are SGHKS and YYEKEE (reference sequence). Assay: immunoSEQ multiplex PCR; the TCRdb copy retains only in-frame clones and omits some. The sample shows under 300,000 clones, 65% to 90% of them seen only once. The V call is TRBV5-5, the J call TRBJ2-3, with TRBD1 matching over 9 bases. The sequenced material came from PBMCs or T cells enriched from blood (not recorded which). The source is a man in his late teens or twenties who had recovered from COVID-19. CDR3 protein: CASSPGTGLLTDTQYF. The CDR3 DNA sequence: TGTGCCAGCAGCCCGGGGACAGGGCTTCTCACAGATACGCAGTATTTT.